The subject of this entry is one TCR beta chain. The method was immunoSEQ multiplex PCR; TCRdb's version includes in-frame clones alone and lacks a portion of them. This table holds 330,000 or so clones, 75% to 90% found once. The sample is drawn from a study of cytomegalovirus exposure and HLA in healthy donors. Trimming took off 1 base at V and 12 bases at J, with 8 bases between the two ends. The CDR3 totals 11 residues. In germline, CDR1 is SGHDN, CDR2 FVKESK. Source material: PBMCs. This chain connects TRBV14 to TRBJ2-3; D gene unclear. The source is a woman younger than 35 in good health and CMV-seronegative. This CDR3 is CASSQGNLQYF. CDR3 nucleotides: TGTGCCAGCAGCCAAGGAAACTTACAGTATTTT.